This TCR beta chain comes out of a study of cytomegalovirus exposure and HLA in healthy donors. The germline V gene has CDR1 MNHNS and CDR2 SASEGT. The trim removed 3 bases at V and 5 bases at J, leaving 7 bases unmatched. The CDR3 runs 16 residues. The PCR ran on 60 Vbeta and 13 Jbeta primers. Sequencing used immunoSEQ multiplex PCR; TCRdb keeps in-frame clones, though not all of them. This table has about 150,000 clones, 65% to 70% appearing once. The sample was PBMCs. The clonotype was recovered from a man aged 25-45 years in good health and CMV-seropositive. The chain carries TRBV6-1 and TRBJ2-1, with TRBD1 matching 10 bases. The CDR3 reads CASSELGQGPNNEQFF. DNA for the CDR3: TGTGCCAGCAGTGAGCTGGGACAGGGGCCAAACAATGAGCAGTTCTTC.